This TCR beta chain is drawn from a study of T cells in Graves' hyperthyroidism and ophthalmopathy. Uncontrolled infection, other autoimmune disease, pregnancy and lactation each barred patients from inclusion. Findings of the study overall: From stable hyperthyroidism, ophthalmopathy was set apart by a 13 V-J model.

Researchers took RNA transcripts and amplified the TCR beta CDR3 regions from them. A set of HTBI primers served as the primers for a first-round RT-PCR of the TCR CDR3. One entry per CDR3 protein results from TCRdb running MiXCR on the multiplex PCR reads. The data contain approximately 630,000 distinct CDR3 sequences, around 15% of them singletons. Trimming took off 0 bases at V and 2 bases at J, with 14 bases between the two ends. CDR1 is SGDLS, CDR2 YYNGEE, per germline. The CDR3 sequence is 16 residues long. Comment on this clonotype: Its antigen remains unknown.

The chain employs TRBV9 and TRBJ2-5, with TRBD1 as a possible D gene (6 bases). The sequence was obtained from a woman aged 25-40 years with Graves' hyperthyroidism. The sample comprised blood. CDR3 bases: TGTGCCAGCAGCGTAGGCCCCGGACAGAGACAAGAGACCCAGTACTTC. It specifies CASSVGPGQRQETQYF.